What follows are 9 T cell receptor beta chains derived from one specimen sequenced in a study of T cell responses to AZD1222 COVID-19 vaccine. Sequencing was performed with immunoSEQ multiplex PCR; in TCRdb, only in-frame clones are kept and a portion is missing. Of 94,000 or so clones detected, about 89% appear once; the ten largest clones hold roughly 1.5%. The source material was peripheral blood, sampled on day 0 of AZD1222 vaccination. Receptor source: an adult in good health.

This chain links TRBV7-9 with TRBJ1-2; D not certain. The CDR3 totals 16 residues. In germline, CDR1 is SEHNR, CDR2 FQNEAQ (reference sequence). Trimming removed 0 bases at V and 5 bases at J, with 16 bases between. The CDR3 DNA follows: TGTGCCAGCAGCTTAGCCACATCGAGGCCGGGGTATGGCTACACCTTC. It translates to CASSLATSRPGYGYTF.

This clone was detected only once. V and J are TRBV10-3 and TRBJ2-7; possible D gene TRBD1, 5 bases. The ends were cut back, 2 bases at V and 4 bases at J, with 9 bases in the middle. From germline, CDR1 is ENHRY and CDR2 SYGVKD. CDR3 length equals 13 residues. For the CDR3, the DNA is TGTGCCATCAGTGAGAGCAGGGCATACGAGCAGTACTTC. It encodes CAISESRAYEQYF.

This clone was observed once. The chain links TRBV6-5 to TRBJ1-2; maybe TRBD1 (5 bases). Trimming left V 7 bases short and J 0 bases short, with 15 bases between. Germline-derived CDR1 and CDR2 are MNHEY and SVGAGI. The CDR3 loop spans 15 amino acids. CDR3 coding DNA: TGTGCCAGCACGGGTCGCTTGGGGGCTAACTATGGCTACACCTTC. Encoded protein: CASTGRLGANYGYTF.

This clone was counted a single time. The chain links TRBV5-1 to TRBJ1-6; D gene ambiguous. Trimming shortened V by 0 bases and J by 0 bases, and 10 bases separated the two germline ends. This CDR3 is built from 17 residues. Germline CDR1 and CDR2: SGHRS and YFSETQ. Here the CDR3 DNA reads TGCGCCAGCAGCTTGGAAATGTGGAGCTCCTATAATTCACCCCTCCACTTT. Its translation is CASSLEMWSSYNSPLHF. Together with reference TRBV5-1 and TRBJ1-6, the CDR3 gives the full variable domain: KAGVTQTPRYLIKTRGQQVTLSCSPISGHRSVSWYQQTPGQGLQFLFEYFSETQRNKGNFPGRFSGRQFSNSRSEMNVSTLELGDSALYLCASSLEMWSSYNSPLHFGNGTRLTVT.

This sequence joins TRBV18 and TRBJ2-7; the D gene could be TRBD1 or TRBD2 (5 bases each). V was pared by 2 bases and J by 3 bases, with 8 bases between. This CDR3 contains 13 residues. The germline V gene encodes CDR1 KGHSH and CDR2 LQKENI. CDR3 sequence reads: CASSPEGSYEQYF. CDR3 DNA sequence: TGTGCCAGCTCACCAGAGGGGAGCTACGAGCAGTACTTC.

This rearrangement joins TRBV3-1 (or the pseudogene TRBV3-2) to TRBJ2-5; 8 nucleotides align to TRBD2. V shed 4 bases, J shed 2 bases, and the junction held 12 bases outside the gene matches. Germline V gene sequence: CDR1 LGHDT, CDR2 YNNKEL (reference sequence). The CDR3 runs to 17 residues. The CDR3 DNA sequence: TGTGCCAGCAGCCCTCGACTAGCGCCGGCCCGGCAAGAGACCCAGTACTTC. It is translated as CASSPRLAPARQETQYF.

This clone was observed a few times. Additional DNA sequences in this sample encode the identical CDR3. The V gene is TRBV9, the J gene TRBJ2-2, with D perhaps TRBD2 (5 bases). The germline gives CDR1 SGDLS, CDR2 YYNGEE. This CDR3 is built from 14 residues. The V end lost 4 bases, the J end lost 3 bases, and 10 bases lay between the germline ends. CDR3 bases: TGTGCCAGCAGCTCGAGGGTTTACACCGGGGAGCTGTTTTTT. Residues: CASSSRVYTGELFF. The full variable domain, its missing parts supplied by reference TRBV9 and TRBJ2-2, is DSGVTQTPKHLITATGQRVTLRCSPRSGDLSVYWYQQSLDQGLQFLIQYYNGEERAKGNILERFSAQQFPDLHSELNLSSLELGDSALYFCASSSRVYTGELFFGEGSRLTVL.

V usage is TRBV5-1 and J usage is TRBJ1-2; D may be TRBD1 (6 bases). There are 15 residues in the CDR3. V lost 1 base to trimming and J lost 3 bases, with 13 bases between them. The germline V gene encodes CDR1 SGHRS and CDR2 YFSETQ. The CDR3, as DNA: TGCGCCAGCAGCTTGAGGGGGGTCGCGGACTATGGCTACACCTTC. Protein product: CASSLRGVADYGYTF.

The chain joins TRBV30 to TRBJ2-2, with D perhaps assigned TRBD1 or TRBD2 (6 bases each). The CDR3 contains 14 residues. Germline CDR1 GTSNPN, CDR2 SVGIG (reference sequence). Trimming pared 4 bases from V and 5 bases from J, leaving 14 bases between. The CDR3 region is CAWTYGGPTGELFF. CDR3 sequence (DNA): TGTGCCTGGACATACGGGGGCCCTACCGGGGAGCTGTTTTTT.